Shown below are 16 T cell receptor beta chains from a single sample sequenced in a study of blood T cell repertoires in COVID-19. Clones were sequenced by immunoSEQ multiplex PCR, and TCRdb holds only the in-frame ones, with some missing. The sample lists 200,000 to 250,000 clones; roughly 80% were seen once. The sequencing sample was made of peripheral blood. All receptors come from a woman aged 70-85 years with COVID-19, enrolled during active disease.

The rearrangement uses TRBV24-1 and TRBJ2-6; weak D call: TRBD1 (5 bases). The CDR3 extends over 19 amino acids. Germline assignment: CDR1 KGHDR and CDR2 SFDVKD. Trimming removed 3 bases from V and 0 bases from J, with 17 bases in between. The CDR3 DNA follows: TGTGCCACCAGTGATCCCAGTTGGACACGAAACTCTGGGGCCAACGTCCTGACTTTC. This translates into CATSDPSWTRNSGANVLTF.

This chain links TRBV7-2 with TRBJ2-7; D not resolved. There are 15 residues in the CDR3. Germline loops: CDR1 SGHTA, CDR2 FQGNSA. V shed 2 bases and J shed 4 bases, with 15 bases lying between them. CDR3 sequence: CASSLSSVQMYEQYF. The CDR3 nucleotides read TGTGCCAGCAGCTTATCGTCCGTACAGATGTACGAGCAGTACTTC.

The chain combines TRBV7-2 with TRBJ2-3; no reliable D call. Germline CDR1 SGHTA, CDR2 FQGNSA. The CDR3 is made up of 12 amino acids. V was clipped by 5 bases and J by 2 bases, with 5 bases between them. The CDR3 DNA reads as TGTGCCAGCAGCCGCTACACAGATACGCAGTATTTT. It codes for CASSRYTDTQYF. The variable domain in full, with the rest retrieved from reference TRBV7-2 and TRBJ2-3, is GAGVSQSPSNKVTEKGKDVELRCDPISGHTALYWYRQSLGQGLEFLIYFQGNSAPDKSGLPSDRFSAERTGGSVSTLTIQRTQQEDSAVYLCASSRYTDTQYFGPGTRLTVL.

The chain is built from TRBV4-3 and TRBJ2-1, with D maybe TRBD2 (5 bases). The CDR3 runs 15 residues. Trimming left V 5 bases short and J 2 bases short, with 13 bases between. Germline values: CDR1 LGHNA, CDR2 YSLEER. CDR3 region: CASSTSPGTYNEQFF. In nucleotides, the CDR3 is TGCGCCAGCAGCACGAGTCCGGGAACCTACAATGAGCAGTTCTTC.

The chain employs TRBV28 and TRBJ2-7, with 9 bases aligning to TRBD1. Trimming cost V 0 bases and J 4 bases; bases outside gene matches: 1. The CDR3 consists of 14 residues. From germline, CDR1 is MDHEN and CDR2 SYDVKM. The CDR3 region has the DNA TGTGCCAGCAGTTTATGGGGGACAGGGTACGAGCAGTACTTC. Encoded protein: CASSLWGTGYEQYF.

In this sample, this clone turned up once. J is TRBJ2-2 and V is TRBV14; the D gene is possibly TRBD1 (5 bases). Germline loops: CDR1 SGHDN, CDR2 FVKESK. CDR3 size: 13 residues. Deletions cut 4 bases from V and 8 bases from J, with 11 bases between. The CDR3 region has the DNA TGTGCCAGCAGCCGACAGAGGATGGGGGAGCTGTTTTTT. Translated: CASSRQRMGELFF.

This clone was found once. This chain links TRBV30 with TRBJ1-3; TRBD1 matches 7 bases. Germline-derived CDR1 and CDR2 are GTSNPN and SVGIG (reference sequence). The CDR3 is 12 amino acids. V gave up 5 bases and J gave up 6 bases; unmatched junction bases: 4. The CDR3 region is CAWEGAINTIYF. The CDR3 nucleotides are TGTGCCTGGGAGGGGGCAATAAACACCATATATTTT.

On this clone: Other nucleotide sequences in the sample specify the same CDR3. This sequence joins TRBV19 and TRBJ2-1; TRBD2 matches 10 bases. The V gene's germline CDR1 is LNHDA and CDR2 SQIVND (reference sequence). The CDR3 has 15 residues. V was clipped by 6 bases and J by 0 bases; unmatched bases: 2. The CDR3 DNA follows: TGTGCCAGTAGACCTAGCGGGAGCTCCTACAATGAGCAGTTCTTC. Residues: CASRPSGSSYNEQFF.

This sequence joins TRBV24-1 and TRBJ2-1; D unresolved. V dropped 8 bases and J dropped 5 bases, with 6 bases sitting between them. There are 11 residues in the CDR3. Germline V gene data show CDR1 as KGHDR and CDR2 as SFDVKD. The CDR3 region has the DNA TGTGCCACCAACAACAACAATGAGCAGTTCTTC. As protein: CATNNNNEQFF.

The chain employs TRBV27 and TRBJ1-1; no definite D call. The length of the CDR3 is 14 residues. Germline V gene sequence: CDR1 MNHEY, CDR2 SMNVEV (reference sequence). V shed 0 bases and J shed 1 base, with 6 bases lying between them. The CDR3 coding sequence is TGTGCCAGCAGTTTATCCCGGGGGAACACTGAAGCTTTCTTT. Its translation: CASSLSRGNTEAFF.

The rearrangement uses TRBV6-2 or TRBV6-3 and TRBJ2-7, with 9 bases matching TRBD1. The CDR3 runs 15 residues. CDR1 is MNHEY, CDR2 SVGEGT, per germline. Trimming cost V 2 bases and J 5 bases; bases outside gene matches: 7. In nucleotides, the CDR3 is TGTGCCAGCAGTTACCTCATTACAGGGGGCCACGAGCAGTACTTC. This gives the protein CASSYLITGGHEQYF.

The chain employs TRBV28 and TRBJ2-6; D unresolved. The CDR3 has 16 amino acids. The germline CDR1 and CDR2 sequences are MDHEN and SYDVKM. V lost 4 bases, J lost 0 bases, and 10 bases lay in between. CDR3 coding DNA: TGTGCCAGCAGTTCCTGGGCCGACTCTGGGGCCAACGTCCTGACTTTC. Translation: CASSSWADSGANVLTF.

This sequence joins TRBV7-9 and TRBJ1-2; 9 nucleotides line up with TRBD1. The CDR3 is made up of 14 amino acids. CDR1 is SEHNR, CDR2 FQNEAQ, per germline (reference sequence). V lost 2 bases and J lost 3; bases outside the gene matches: 1. CDR3 DNA sequence: TGTGCCAGCAGCTTAACAGGGGGCTACTATGGCTACACCTTC. It translates to CASSLTGGYYGYTF.

The CDR3 DNA follows: TGTGCCAACTCACCGGGATTCATGAACACTGAAGCTTTCTTT. Its protein is CANSPGFMNTEAFF. V usage is TRBV14 and J usage is TRBJ1-1; the D is unclear. V was shortened by 10 bases and J by 0 bases, with 15 bases between the two germline ends. The V gene's germline CDR1 is SGHDN and CDR2 FVKESK. The CDR3 runs to 14 residues.

This chain connects TRBV27 to TRBJ2-5; 7 bases agree with TRBD2. Germline CDR1 reads MNHEY; CDR2 reads SMNVEV (reference sequence). CDR3 length: 14 amino acids. Trimming cost V 6 bases and J 2 bases; bases outside gene matches: 6. CDR3 DNA: TGTGCCAGCAGACCGCGGGGGTCTCAAGAGACCCAGTACTTC. It translates to CASRPRGSQETQYF.

This clone was picked up one time. The chain is built from TRBV5-1 and TRBJ2-1; no definite D call. CDR3 size: 15 residues. Per germline, CDR1 SGHRS and CDR2 YFSETQ. Trimming took off 1 base at V and 7 bases at J, with 15 bases between the two ends. The CDR3 DNA reads as TGCGCCAGCAGCTTGCCGCGACTGGCTTTGAATGAGCAGTTCTTC. Its protein is CASSLPRLALNEQFF.